This T cell receptor (beta chain) emerged from a study of shared T cell receptors in the human thymus. The CDR3 covers 17 residues. Trimming cost V 3 bases and J 4 bases; bases outside gene matches: 6. Germline V CDR1 and CDR2: SGHRS, YFSETQ. Libraries were prepared by immunoSEQ multiplex PCR; TCRdb keeps only in-frame clonotypes and omits some of them. Found here are about 610,000 clones, 88% of them singletons; the top ten hold over 0.008%. These same records also appear under a second study, on human thymus T cells. That report notes: Having surgery to correct congenital heart defects, healthy Finnish infants acted as the donors. Thymus specimens were resections from corrective heart surgery. What appeared biased in thymic and blood repertoires was the usage of V and J genes. Related research has reported that thymic repertoires overlap highly among unrelated individuals.

This clonotype was sampled from a boy under two years old with a congenital heart defect. Material: thymocytes. The chain recombines TRBV5-1 with TRBJ2-2; TRBD2 aligns across 13 bases. This CDR3 is CASSCGLAGESTGELFF. For the CDR3, the DNA is TGCGCCAGCAGCTGCGGACTAGCGGGGGAATCCACCGGGGAGCTGTTTTTT.